The rows below give T cell receptor beta chains drawn from one sample of a study of radiation and T cells in renal cell carcinoma. Using immunoSEQ multiplex PCR, the repertoire was profiled, and TCRdb retains in-frame clones only, with some absent. The top ten clones hold 25% to 35% of a sample with 40,000 to 45,000 clones, around four fifths of them seen once. Here the sequenced sample was blood, taken from a patient whose treatment included radiotherapy and nephrectomy. Source of these receptors: a woman aged 70 to 79 with renal cell carcinoma. The CDR3 runs from the conserved cysteine through the conserved F or W. The D gene is left open where the match is weak. For some rows the clone size is stated as once, few or many, or as a class when expanded; others skip it.

clone size	D gene	V gene	J gene	CDR3 protein	CDR3 DNA
NA	NA	TRBV30	TRBJ2-7	CAWSVLGGSSYEQYF	TGTGCCTGGAGTGTACTCGGGGGCAGCTCCTACGAGCAGTACTTC
NA	TRBD2	TRBV10-3	TRBJ2-2	CAISETSGGFHTGELFF	TGTGCCATCAGTGAGACCAGCGGGGGGTTTCACACCGGGGAGCTGTTTTTT
few	NA	TRBV6-6	TRBJ2-1	CASSFTLTGLLNEQFF	TGTGCCAGCAGTTTTACCCTCACAGGGCTGCTAAATGAGCAGTTCTTC
NA	NA	TRBV15	TRBJ2-5	CATSRDLPGEETQYF	TGTGCCACCAGCAGAGATCTTCCGGGGGAAGAGACCCAGTACTTC
NA	NA	TRBV18	TRBJ1-5	CASSPGHLSNQPQHF	TGTGCCAGCTCACCGGGACATTTAAGCAATCAGCCCCAGCATTTT
NA	NA	TRBV5-1	TRBJ2-7	CASSLDWVEQYF	TGCGCCAGCAGCTTGGATTGGGTCGAGCAGTACTTC
once	NA	TRBV7-2	TRBJ2-4	CASSLIRKDIQYF	TGTGCCAGCAGCTTAATAAGGAAAGACATTCAGTACTTC
NA	TRBD2	TRBV7-2	TRBJ2-3	CASTGTSGRTDTQYF	TGTGCCAGCACCGGGACTAGCGGGCGCACAGATACGCAGTATTTT
NA	TRBD2	TRBV4-1	TRBJ2-7	CASSQGRTSGILSYEQYF	TGCGCCAGCAGCCAAGGGAGGACTAGCGGGATCCTCTCCTACGAGCAGTACTTC
NA	NA	TRBV14	TRBJ1-4	CASSQDMAGLNEKLFF	TGTGCCAGCAGCCAAGATATGGCCGGCTTAAATGAAAAACTGTTTTTT
NA	NA	TRBV6-5	TRBJ2-1	CASTHPGTQSQFF	TGTGCCAGCACCCACCCCGGGACGCAAAGCCAGTTCTTC
NA	NA	TRBV19	TRBJ1-2	CASSIIGLNYGYTF	TGTGCCAGTAGTATTATAGGACTTAACTATGGCTACACCTTC
NA	TRBD1	TRBV19	TRBJ2-4	CASRMTGGGGKNIQYF	TGTGCCAGTAGGATGACAGGGGGCGGGGGCAAAAACATTCAGTACTTC
NA	TRBD2	TRBV19	TRBJ2-6	CASRGGSGGLSGANVLTF	TGTGCCAGTAGGGGAGGGAGCGGGGGCCTCTCTGGGGCCAACGTCCTGACTTTC
NA	NA	TRBV29-1	TRBJ2-1	CSVALGSRNEQFF	TGCAGCGTTGCATTGGGGAGTAGGAATGAGCAGTTCTTC
NA	NA	TRBV19	TRBJ2-2	CASSRPQQGRTGELFF	TGTGCCAGTAGTCGCCCCCAGCAGGGGAGGACCGGGGAGCTGTTTTTT
NA	NA	TRBV5-4	TRBJ1-3	CASSLGSGSGNTIYF	TGTGCCAGCAGCTTGGGCAGCGGCTCTGGAAACACCATATATTTT
NA	TRBD1	TRBV5-1	TRBJ1-4	CASSYTGGLNEKLFF	TGCGCCAGCAGCTATACAGGGGGCTTAAACGAAAAACTGTTTTTT
NA	NA	TRBV5-6	TRBJ1-1	CASSFSSEAFF	TGTGCCAGCAGCTTTTCGAGTGAAGCTTTCTTT
few	NA	TRBV2	TRBJ2-1	CASSDPAQNYNEQFF	TGTGCCAGCAGTGACCCGGCACAGAACTACAATGAGCAGTTCTTC
NA	NA	TRBV19	TRBJ2-2	CASSVRDDFPGELFF	TGTGCCAGTAGTGTCCGGGACGACTTCCCCGGGGAGCTGTTTTTT
NA	NA	TRBV1	TRBJ1-4	CTSSQASKGQPNEKLFF	TGCACCAGCAGCCAAGCCTCGAAGGGACAGCCCAATGAAAAACTGTTTTTT
NA	NA	TRBV7-2	TRBJ2-7	CASSPDEQYF	TGTGCCAGCAGCCCCGACGAGCAGTACTTC
NA	TRBD1	TRBV6-5	TRBJ2-3	CASNADRARADTQYF	TGTGCCAGCAACGCGGACAGGGCGAGGGCAGATACGCAGTATTTT
NA	TRBD2	TRBV10-3	TRBJ2-3	CAISLAGGTTDTQYF	TGTGCCATCAGTCTAGCGGGGGGCACCACAGATACGCAGTATTTT
few	NA	TRBV30	TRBJ2-2	CAWKTGMAGELFF	TGTGCCTGGAAGACGGGAATGGCCGGGGAGCTGTTTTTT
NA	TRBD1	TRBV7-9	TRBJ2-1	CASSGDRESYNEQFF	TGTGCCAGCAGCGGGGACAGGGAATCCTACAATGAGCAGTTCTTC
NA	NA	TRBV7-7	TRBJ2-3	CASSSSGQMDTQYF	TGTGCCAGCAGCTCCTCGGGGCAGATGGATACGCAGTATTTT
NA	TRBD1	TRBV19	TRBJ2-7	CASSRSGQGREQYF	TGTGCCAGTAGTAGGTCGGGACAGGGTCGCGAGCAGTACTTC
once	TRBD1	TRBV5-1	TRBJ1-4	CASSLAGQGEKLFF	TGCGCCAGCAGCTTGGCCGGACAGGGGGAAAAACTGTTTTTT
NA	NA	TRBV7-8	TRBJ2-1	CASSLEGKPVDEQFF	TGTGCCAGCAGCTTAGAGGGGAAACCTGTCGATGAGCAGTTCTTC
NA	TRBD1	TRBV11-3	TRBJ2-5	CASSQDRGQTQYF	TGTGCCAGCAGTCAGGACAGGGGTCAGACCCAGTACTTC
NA	NA	TRBV7-9	TRBJ1-1	CASGSVEAFF	TGTGCCAGCGGTTCCGTTGAAGCTTTCTTT
NA	NA	TRBV4-2	TRBJ1-1	CASSQVYGGTNTEAFF	TGTGCCAGCAGCCAAGTATATGGGGGGACCAACACTGAAGCTTTCTTT
NA	NA	TRBV5-1	TRBJ2-2	CASSTRTVTGELFF	TGCGCCAGCAGCACCCGGACAGTCACCGGGGAGCTGTTTTTT
NA	NA	TRBV7-2	TRBJ2-7	CASSLVWGRDPSSYEQYF	TGTGCCAGCAGCTTAGTTTGGGGAAGGGATCCAAGCTCCTACGAGCAGTACTTC
NA	TRBD1	TRBV5-4	TRBJ2-6	CASTDRGLSSGANVLTF	TGTGCCAGCACCGACAGGGGACTGAGCTCTGGGGCCAACGTCCTGACTTTC
NA	TRBD2	TRBV4-3	TRBJ2-7	CASSSGLAGYEQYF	TGCGCCAGTTCCTCGGGACTAGCGGGGTACGAGCAGTACTTC
few	NA	TRBV6-5	TRBJ1-2	CASSLDGNYGYTF	TGTGCCAGCAGCCTCGACGGGAACTATGGCTACACCTTC
NA	NA	TRBV6-1	TRBJ1-5	CASSVRGAVSNQPQHF	TGTGCCAGCAGTGTTCGGGGGGCGGTTAGCAATCAGCCCCAGCATTTT
NA	TRBD1	TRBV25-1	TRBJ1-2	CASSDPGTAYGYTF	TGTGCCAGCAGTGACCCCGGGACAGCCTATGGCTACACCTTC
once	NA	TRBV19	TRBJ2-5	CASSPRIQETQYF	TGTGCCAGTAGTCCAAGGATACAAGAGACCCAGTACTTC
NA	NA	TRBV5-1	TRBJ2-3	CASSLSYPGTDTQYF	TGCGCCAGCAGCTTGAGCTATCCGGGGACAGATACGCAGTATTTT
NA	TRBD2	TRBV5-1	TRBJ2-5	CASSFGTSGVRPGTQYF	TGCGCCAGCAGCTTCGGGACTAGCGGGGTTCGACCGGGAACCCAGTACTTC
NA	NA	TRBV27	TRBJ2-7	CASSRTTRAYEQYF	TGTGCCAGCAGTCGCACGACTAGGGCCTACGAGCAGTACTTC
NA	TRBD1	TRBV7-9	TRBJ1-2	CASSPTGATRYGYTF	TGTGCCAGCAGCCCCACAGGGGCGACCCGCTATGGCTACACCTTC
NA	TRBD1	TRBV5-1	TRBJ2-7	CASSITSGTGIYEQYF	TGCGCCAGCAGCATTACCTCCGGGACAGGTATTTACGAGCAGTACTTC
NA	NA	TRBV5-1	TRBJ2-2	CASSPGRASNTGELFF	TGCGCCAGCAGCCCCGGTCGGGCCTCGAACACCGGGGAGCTGTTTTTT
NA	NA	TRBV5-1	TRBJ2-3	CASSPLIPSDTQYF	TGCGCCAGCAGCCCGTTGATACCATCAGATACGCAGTATTTT
NA	NA	TRBV29-1	TRBJ2-5	CSVGGGGGPETQYF	TGCAGCGTTGGAGGAGGGGGTGGGCCAGAGACCCAGTACTTC
NA	NA	TRBV28	TRBJ1-1	CASSDRNTEAFF	TGTGCCAGCAGTGACAGGAACACTGAAGCTTTCTTT
NA	NA	TRBV5-6	TRBJ2-5	CASSLRETQYF	TGTGCCAGCAGCTTACGAGAGACCCAGTACTTC
few	TRBD1	TRBV9	TRBJ1-2	CASSRDRGHGYTF	TGTGCCAGCAGCCGGGACAGGGGTCATGGCTACACCTTC
NA	TRBD1	TRBV7-6	TRBJ1-2	CASSLDAGQGVRYTF	TGTGCCAGCAGCTTAGACGCGGGACAGGGAGTTCGCTACACCTTC
NA	NA	TRBV6-5	TRBJ2-2	CASSLGLGAGELFF	TGTGCCAGCAGCCTCGGTCTGGGCGCCGGGGAGCTGTTTTTT